This T cell receptor (beta chain) is drawn from a study of T cell responses to AZD1222 COVID-19 vaccine. Study observations and caveats: Most donors were white British, females outnumbered males, and clonal diversity was possibly underestimated. Following two doses of AZD1222, Spike-specific TCR breadth and depth rose.

V was pared by 3 bases and J by 4 bases, with 14 bases between. The CDR3 runs 15 residues. CDR1 is SGHDT and CDR2 is YYEEEE in the germline V gene. On this clone itself: The antigen remains undetermined.

Sequenced by immunoSEQ multiplex PCR; TCRdb stores in-frame clones only, minus some. There are around 120,000 clones in the sample; 80% to 95% occur only once, and more than 13% lies in the top ten. This TCR came from an adult in good health. The chain carries TRBV5-6 and TRBJ1-5; tentative D call: TRBD1 (6 bases). The material was peripheral blood, obtained on day 0 of AZD1222 vaccination. CDR3 DNA sequence: TGTGCCAGCAGCTGGGGGGGACAAACTAATCAGCCCCAGCATTTT. As protein: CASSWGGQTNQPQHF.